The T cell receptor (beta chain) described here comes from a study of tumor-infiltrating lymphocytes in primary liver carcinoma (dated by TCRdb to about 2017). With regard to the full study: Between late 2015 and March 2016, roughly five patients in China with histopathologically diagnosed primary liver carcinoma had surgical resection. Of the five patients, three men and two women aged 30 to 69 years, four had hepatocellular carcinoma and one had combined HCC and intrahepatic cholangiocarcinoma. For each liver tumor, the study sampled five regions along with adjacent normal tissue and blood, and applied TCRbeta repertoire sequencing, expression microarrays and whole-exome sequencing. Roughly 3.5 to 7.13 million productive TCRbeta reads were obtained per sample, and no significant difference in read depth was found between tissue types. The five patients had tumors of stage T1-T3 N0M0, with maximum diameters ranging from about 4.2 to 11 cm. Reproducibility between technical replicate repertoires was high, with correlation coefficients above 0.98 and mean shared-clone rates about 0.9. TCRbeta repertoire sequencing covered about 35 specimens from 5 patients: some 25 tumor regions, 5 adjacent noncancerous liver tissues and 5 peripheral blood samples.

Paper-wide results and their limitations: A significantly larger repertoire fraction was made up by the top 250 clones in tumors than in blood (p = 0.039). The study included only five patients, and the authors note findings should be validated in a larger study. Only the TCR beta chain was sequenced, which likely underestimates true repertoire diversity because unpaired alpha chains were not captured. Bulk unsorted samples precluded comparing CD4+ and CD8+ T cell repertoires. Repertoire overlap was found to be higher between tumor regions (mean roughly 35%) than between tumor-adjacent (roughly 17%) or tumor-blood (around 14%) pairs, consistent with antigen-driven expansion.

Remarks on this clonotype: It lacks a known antigen. This CDR3 fails to terminate in the conserved phenylalanine or tryptophan, so it likely reflects a read error.

The CDR3 is 16 residues long, ends included. CDR3 DNA only is kept here, 48 bases in frame from base 1. Using a constant-region primer and ProtoScript II reverse transcriptase, TCRbeta-specific cDNA was reverse-transcribed from 500 ng total RNA. The TCRbeta libraries were prepared through three rounds of nested multiplex PCR following a slightly modified ARM-PCR procedure. Multiplex TRBV1-TRBV30 forward primers and a Cbeta reverse primer were used in the first two PCR rounds, each of which was run for approximately 11 cycles. Sample barcodes and Illumina adapters were added in a final 25-cycle PCR using Deep VentR polymerase. Before sequencing, amplicons between 200 and 500 bp were purified from gel using a QIAquick gel extraction kit. An Illumina HiSeq 2500 was used to sequence the TCRbeta amplicons with 250-bp paired-end reads. From the authors' description of their analysis: To recover full CDR3 sequences, reads were quality-trimmed using Trimmomatic v0.33 and paired reads were then merged using FLASH v1.2.11. MiGEC v1.2.1b assigned V, D and J germline segments to the rearranged TCRbeta sequences. VDJtools v1.0.0 computed clonotype statistics and Shannon-Wiener diversity indices. Except for diversity analysis, only each sample's 250 most abundant clonotypes were used in subsequent analyses to reduce sampling bias. The public reads were reprocessed in TCRdb via fastp at Q25 and MiXCR, keeping in-frame beta chains. Identical CDR3 protein sequences are pooled into one entry, listed with their most common genes and DNA. TCRdb's processing, not the study's, gives the V and J calls here. The table for this sample lists 180,000 or so distinct CDR3 sequences; roughly 60% of them were counted only once. The leading ten clones occupy around three quarters of the sample.

TRIzol reagent was used to extract blood RNA from unsorted whole blood, while the DNeasy Blood & Tissue kit provided the germline DNA. At the time of sampling, the patients were treatment-naive and had chronic HBV infection. Roughly 3.9 milliliters of peripheral blood were collected into K2EDTA tubes before surgery. The sequenced sample was peripheral blood. The chain couples TRBV12-3 or TRBV12-4 to TRBJ1-4; the D gene is perhaps TRBD1, on 5 matching bases. The TCR sequence derives from a man aged 40-55 years with primary liver carcinoma and hepatitis B virus infection. In nucleotide form, the sequence is TGTACCAGCAGTTTCGTTCAAGGGGCAGTGGCTGAAAAACTGTTTTAT. The encoded protein is CTSSFVQGAVAEKLFY.